These 2 T cell receptor beta chains were sequenced from one sample in a study of tumor and adjacent non-tumor tissue in lung cancer. RNA was extracted from bulk tissue without any cell sorting. Distant lung tissue was collected more than 3 cm away from the tumor edge. A modified ARM-PCR protocol with three rounds of nested PCR amplified TCRbeta. TCRdb ran MiXCR on the multiplex PCR reads and lists one entry per CDR3 protein. Among around 99,000 distinct CDR3 sequences listed, about 65% were seen once. The sequenced sample was distant non-tumor lung tissue. Receptor source: a man aged 60 to 75 with non-small cell lung cancer.

The rearrangement joins TRBV20-1 to TRBJ2-5; 14 bases line up with TRBD2. Per germline, CDR1 DFQATT and CDR2 SNEGSKA (reference sequence). The CDR3 sequence is 16 residues long. Trimming cost V 5 bases and J 5 bases; bases outside gene matches: 10. Here the CDR3 DNA reads TGCAGTGCTTACTCCGGGACTAGCGGGAGTGGGGAGACCCAGTACTTC. Its translation: CSAYSGTSGSGETQYF.

This clonotype was counted many times. The V and J genes are TRBV6-1 and TRBJ1-4; TRBD1 might be the D (5 bases). Germline loops: CDR1 MNHNS, CDR2 SASEGT. V gave up 10 bases and J gave up 0 bases, with 18 bases separating them. The CDR3 has 16 amino acids. CDR3 in amino acids: CATRAGRRATNEKLFF. For the CDR3, the DNA is TGTGCCACCAGGGCGGGAAGGAGGGCAACTAATGAAAAACTGTTTTTT.